This T cell receptor beta chain was sequenced for a study of cytomegalovirus exposure and HLA in healthy donors. Overall study: An early data release held around 80 million unique TCRs from HLA-typed donors. Notes on the study in general: Indistinguishable V segments such as TRBV6-2 and TRBV6-3 were excluded. The study flagged some 180 TCR beta chains as cytomegalovirus-associated.

Researchers ran the PCR with 60 Vbeta and 13 Jbeta primers. The assay was immunoSEQ multiplex PCR, and TCRdb's table has in-frame clones only and misses some. The data hold about 190,000 clones, with 70% to 80% observed a single time. In this sample, this clone turned up once. The antigen remains undetermined. V shed 2 bases and J 6 bases; nucleotides not matched to a gene: 6. The germline V gene has CDR1 SGHDT and CDR2 YYEEEE. This CDR3 comprises 15 residues. The chain couples TRBV5-6 to TRBJ2-1; 9 bases are a match to TRBD1. The sample consisted of PBMCs. This TCR was sampled from a woman in her 30s in good health and CMV-seropositive. This CDR3 reads CASSLRDRVRNEQFF. The CDR3 nucleotides are TGTGCCAGCAGCTTACGGGACAGGGTCCGCAATGAGCAGTTCTTC.